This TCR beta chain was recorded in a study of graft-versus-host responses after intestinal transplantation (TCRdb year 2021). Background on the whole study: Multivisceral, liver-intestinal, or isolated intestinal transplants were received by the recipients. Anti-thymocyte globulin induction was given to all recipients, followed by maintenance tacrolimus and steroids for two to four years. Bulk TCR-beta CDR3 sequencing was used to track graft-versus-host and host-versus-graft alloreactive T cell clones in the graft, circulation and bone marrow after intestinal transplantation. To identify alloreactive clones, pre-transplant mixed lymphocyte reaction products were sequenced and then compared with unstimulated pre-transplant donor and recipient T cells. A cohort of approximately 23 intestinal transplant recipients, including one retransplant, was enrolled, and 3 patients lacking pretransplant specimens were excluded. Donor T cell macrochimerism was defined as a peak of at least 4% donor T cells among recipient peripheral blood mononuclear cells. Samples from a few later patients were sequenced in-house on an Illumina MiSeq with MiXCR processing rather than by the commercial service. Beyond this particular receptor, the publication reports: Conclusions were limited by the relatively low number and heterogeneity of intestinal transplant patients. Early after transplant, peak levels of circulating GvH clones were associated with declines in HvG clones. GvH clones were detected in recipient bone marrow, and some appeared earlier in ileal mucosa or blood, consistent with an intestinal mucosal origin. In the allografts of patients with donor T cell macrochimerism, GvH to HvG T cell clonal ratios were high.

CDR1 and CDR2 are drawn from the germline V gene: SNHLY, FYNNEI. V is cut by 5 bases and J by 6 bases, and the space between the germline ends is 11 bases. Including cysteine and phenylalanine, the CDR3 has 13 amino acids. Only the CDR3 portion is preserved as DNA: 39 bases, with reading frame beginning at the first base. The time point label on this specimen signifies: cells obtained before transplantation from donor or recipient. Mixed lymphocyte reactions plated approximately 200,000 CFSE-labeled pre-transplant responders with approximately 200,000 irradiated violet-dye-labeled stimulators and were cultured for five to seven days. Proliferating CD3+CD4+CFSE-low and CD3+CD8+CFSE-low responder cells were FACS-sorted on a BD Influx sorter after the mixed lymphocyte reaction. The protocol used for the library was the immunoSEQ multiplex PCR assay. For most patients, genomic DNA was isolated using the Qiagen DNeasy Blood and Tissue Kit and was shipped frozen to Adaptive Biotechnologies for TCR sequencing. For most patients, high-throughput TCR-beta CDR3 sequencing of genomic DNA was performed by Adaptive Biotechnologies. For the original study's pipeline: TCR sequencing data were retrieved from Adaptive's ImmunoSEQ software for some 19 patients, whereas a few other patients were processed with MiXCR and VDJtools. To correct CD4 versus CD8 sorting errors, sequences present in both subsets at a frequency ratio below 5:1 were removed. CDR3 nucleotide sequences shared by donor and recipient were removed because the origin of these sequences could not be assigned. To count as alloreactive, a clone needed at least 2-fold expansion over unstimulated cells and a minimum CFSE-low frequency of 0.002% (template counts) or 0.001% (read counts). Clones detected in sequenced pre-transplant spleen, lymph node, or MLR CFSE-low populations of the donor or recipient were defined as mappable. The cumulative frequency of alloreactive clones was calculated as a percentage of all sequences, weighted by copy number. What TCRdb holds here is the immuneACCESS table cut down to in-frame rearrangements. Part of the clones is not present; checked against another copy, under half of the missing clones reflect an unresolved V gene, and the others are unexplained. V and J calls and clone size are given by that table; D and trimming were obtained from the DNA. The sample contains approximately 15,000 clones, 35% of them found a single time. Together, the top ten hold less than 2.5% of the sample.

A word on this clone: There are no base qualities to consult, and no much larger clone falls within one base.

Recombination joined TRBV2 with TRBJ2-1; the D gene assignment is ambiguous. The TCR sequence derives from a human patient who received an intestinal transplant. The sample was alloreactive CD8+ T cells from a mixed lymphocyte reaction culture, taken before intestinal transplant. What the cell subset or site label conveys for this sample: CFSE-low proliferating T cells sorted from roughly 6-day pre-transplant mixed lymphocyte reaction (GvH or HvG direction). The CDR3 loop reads CASSSRRSNEQFF. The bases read TGTGCCAGCAGTTCGCGACGAAGCAATGAGCAGTTCTTC.